This T cell receptor beta chain was profiled in a study of T cells after yellow fever vaccination. Study-level points and caveats: FACS-sorted repertoires might harbor abundant contaminating clonotypes from the bulk population. Post-booster reappearance was seen for most primary-vaccination clones (roughly 96% CD4, around 88% CD8). Clonotype sharing between CD4 and CD8 compartments was small.

The 5'RACE template-switching step produced TCR cDNA and added a universal primer site and UMIs. TCRdb fed the 5' RACE reads into MiXCR, producing one record per CDR3 protein. The repertoire holds tens of thousands of distinct CDR3 sequences, with approximately 7.4% as singletons. This clonotype qualifies as large. The target antigen is unknown. The CDR3 contains 12 residues. Trimming removed 5 bases from V and 7 bases from J; junction bases left unmatched: 2. From germline, CDR1 is MNHEY and CDR2 SMNVEV (reference sequence). The specimen was CD8+ T cells sorted from PBMCs, collected 15 days after the yellow fever booster vaccination. The chain uses TRBV27 and TRBJ1-2; 9 nucleotides match TRBD1. The sequence came from a man between 25 and 39 years old who received the YFV17D yellow fever vaccine. DNA for the CDR3: TGTGCCAGCAGTACAGGGGGCTTTGGCTACACCTTC. Its protein product is CASSTGGFGYTF.